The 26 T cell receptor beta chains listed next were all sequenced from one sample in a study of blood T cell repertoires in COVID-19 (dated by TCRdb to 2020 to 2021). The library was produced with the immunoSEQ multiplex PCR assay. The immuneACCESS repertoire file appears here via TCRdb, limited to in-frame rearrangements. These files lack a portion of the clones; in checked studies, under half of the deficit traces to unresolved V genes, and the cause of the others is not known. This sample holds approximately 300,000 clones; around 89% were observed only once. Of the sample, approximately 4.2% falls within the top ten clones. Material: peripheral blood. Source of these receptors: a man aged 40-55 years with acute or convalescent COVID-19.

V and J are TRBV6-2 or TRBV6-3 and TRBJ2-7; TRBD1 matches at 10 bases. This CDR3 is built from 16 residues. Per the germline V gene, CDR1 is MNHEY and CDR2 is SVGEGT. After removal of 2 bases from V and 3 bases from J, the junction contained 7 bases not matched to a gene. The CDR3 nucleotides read TGTGCCAGCAGTTACACCCGGGACAGGGGAGGCTACGAGCAGTACTTC. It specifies CASSYTRDRGGYEQYF.

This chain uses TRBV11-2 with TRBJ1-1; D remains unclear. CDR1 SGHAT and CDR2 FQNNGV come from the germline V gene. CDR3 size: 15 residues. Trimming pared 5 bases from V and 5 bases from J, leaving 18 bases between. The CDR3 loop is CASSRGRGLETEAFF. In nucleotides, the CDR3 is TGTGCCAGCAGCCGAGGCCGGGGTCTCGAGACTGAAGCTTTCTTT.

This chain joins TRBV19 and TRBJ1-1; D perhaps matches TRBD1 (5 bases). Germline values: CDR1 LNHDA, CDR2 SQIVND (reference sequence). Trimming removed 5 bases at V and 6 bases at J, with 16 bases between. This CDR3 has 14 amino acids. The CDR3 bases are TGTGCCAGTAGTTCCCTAGGGCAGGGCCCTGAAGCTTTCTTT. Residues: CASSSLGQGPEAFF.

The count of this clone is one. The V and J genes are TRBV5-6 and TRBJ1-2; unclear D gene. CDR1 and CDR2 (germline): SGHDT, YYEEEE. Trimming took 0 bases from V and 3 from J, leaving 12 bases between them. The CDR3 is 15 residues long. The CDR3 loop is CASSLDGVSDYGYTF. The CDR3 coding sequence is TGTGCCAGCAGCTTGGACGGGGTATCGGACTATGGCTACACCTTC. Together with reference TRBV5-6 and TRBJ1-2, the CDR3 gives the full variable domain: DAGVTQSPTHLIKTRGQQVTLRCSPKSGHDTVSWYQQALGQGPQFIFQYYEEEERQRGNFPDRFSGHQFPNYSSELNVNALLLGDSALYLCASSLDGVSDYGYTFGSGTRLTVV.

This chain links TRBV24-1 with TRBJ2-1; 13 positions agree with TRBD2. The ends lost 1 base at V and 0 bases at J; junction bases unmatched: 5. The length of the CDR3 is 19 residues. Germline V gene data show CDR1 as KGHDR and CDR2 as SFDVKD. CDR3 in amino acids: CATSDLPTSGGSSYNEQFF. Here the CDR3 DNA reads TGTGCCACCAGTGATTTACCGACTAGCGGGGGGAGCTCCTACAATGAGCAGTTCTTC.

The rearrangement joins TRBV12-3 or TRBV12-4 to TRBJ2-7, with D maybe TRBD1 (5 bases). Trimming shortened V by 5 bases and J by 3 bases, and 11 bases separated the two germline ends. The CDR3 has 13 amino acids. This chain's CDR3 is CASSRNQGYEQYF. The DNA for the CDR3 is TGTGCCAGCAGTCGCAATCAGGGCTACGAGCAGTACTTC.

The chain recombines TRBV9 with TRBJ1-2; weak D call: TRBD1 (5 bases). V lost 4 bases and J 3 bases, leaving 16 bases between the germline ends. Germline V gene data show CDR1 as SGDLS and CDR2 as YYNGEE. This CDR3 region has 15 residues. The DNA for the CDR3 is TGTGCCAGCAGCCTCCGCGGGACGGAAGACTATGGCTACACCTTC. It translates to CASSLRGTEDYGYTF.

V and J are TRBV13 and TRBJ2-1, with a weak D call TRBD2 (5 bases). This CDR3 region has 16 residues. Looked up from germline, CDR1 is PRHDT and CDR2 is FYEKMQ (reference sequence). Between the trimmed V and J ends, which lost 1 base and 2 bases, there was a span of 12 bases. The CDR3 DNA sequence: TGTGCCAGCAGCTTAGTACTAGATGGCCCCTACAATGAGCAGTTCTTC. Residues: CASSLVLDGPYNEQFF.

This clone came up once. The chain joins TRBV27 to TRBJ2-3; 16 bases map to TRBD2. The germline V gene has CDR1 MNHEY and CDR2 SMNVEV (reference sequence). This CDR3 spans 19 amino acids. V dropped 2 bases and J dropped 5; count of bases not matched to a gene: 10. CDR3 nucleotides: TGTGCCAGCAGTTTAATGGGACTAGCGGGGGGGCGACAGGGAGATACGCAGTATTTT. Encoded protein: CASSLMGLAGGRQGDTQYF.

The CDR3 nucleotides are TGTGCCAGCAGCTTGGGACCGGGAACCTCCTACGAGCAGTACTTC. Translated: CASSLGPGTSYEQYF. V usage is TRBV5-6 and J usage is TRBJ2-7; maybe TRBD2 (5 bases). V gave up 0 bases and J gave up 0 bases, with 10 bases separating them. This CDR3 contains 15 residues. CDR1 is SGHDT and CDR2 is YYEEEE in the germline V gene.

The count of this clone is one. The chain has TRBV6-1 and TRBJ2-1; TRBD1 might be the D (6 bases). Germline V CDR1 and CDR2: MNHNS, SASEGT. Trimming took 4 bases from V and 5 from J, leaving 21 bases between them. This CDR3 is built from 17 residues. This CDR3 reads CASSVFKQGTRNNEQFF. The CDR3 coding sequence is TGTGCCAGCAGTGTGTTTAAACAGGGAACGAGGAACAATGAGCAGTTCTTC.

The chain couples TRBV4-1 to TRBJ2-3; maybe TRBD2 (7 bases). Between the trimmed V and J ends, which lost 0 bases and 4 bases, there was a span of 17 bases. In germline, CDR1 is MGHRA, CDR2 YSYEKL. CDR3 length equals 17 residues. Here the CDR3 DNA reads TGCGCCAGCAGCCAAGATAGGGGGGAGGGGGGCCCAGATACGCAGTATTTT. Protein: CASSQDRGEGGPDTQYF.

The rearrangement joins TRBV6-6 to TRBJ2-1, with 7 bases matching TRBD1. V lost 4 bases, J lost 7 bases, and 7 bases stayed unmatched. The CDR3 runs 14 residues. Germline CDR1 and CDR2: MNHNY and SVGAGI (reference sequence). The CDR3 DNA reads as TGTGCCAGCAGTTTTTGGTTACAGGGGAATGAGCAGTTCTTC. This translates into CASSFWLQGNEQFF.

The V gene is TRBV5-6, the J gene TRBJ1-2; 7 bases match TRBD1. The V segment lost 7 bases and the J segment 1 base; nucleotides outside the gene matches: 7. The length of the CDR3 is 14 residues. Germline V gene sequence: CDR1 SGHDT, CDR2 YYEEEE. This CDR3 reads CASLRGDRNYGYTF. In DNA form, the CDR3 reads TGTGCCAGCCTCAGGGGGGACCGTAACTATGGCTACACCTTC.

The DNA for the CDR3 is TGTGCCAGCAGCCTCGAGTACAGGATTCCTTCAACTAATGAAAAACTGTTTTTT. Translating gives CASSLEYRIPSTNEKLFF. This chain links TRBV7-9 with TRBJ1-4, with D perhaps TRBD1 (5 bases). Trimming left V 5 bases short and J 0 bases short, with 19 bases between. The CDR3 consists of 18 residues. Germline CDR1 SEHNR, CDR2 FQNEAQ (reference sequence).

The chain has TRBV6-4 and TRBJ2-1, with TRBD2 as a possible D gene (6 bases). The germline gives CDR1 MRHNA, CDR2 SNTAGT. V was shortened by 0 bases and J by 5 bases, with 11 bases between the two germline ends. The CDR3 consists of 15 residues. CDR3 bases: TGTGCCAGCAGTGACTCGGCGGGGTGGCACAATGAGCAGTTCTTC. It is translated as CASSDSAGWHNEQFF.

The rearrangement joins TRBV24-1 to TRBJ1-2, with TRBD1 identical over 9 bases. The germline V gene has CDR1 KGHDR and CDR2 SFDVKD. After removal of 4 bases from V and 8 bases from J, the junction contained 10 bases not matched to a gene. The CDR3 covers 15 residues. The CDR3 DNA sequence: TGTGCCACCAGTGAGTCCGGGACAGGGATACGAGGCTACACCTTC. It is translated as CATSESGTGIRGYTF.

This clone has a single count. The DNA for the CDR3 is TGCGCCAGCAGCCTATACGGGGAGGAAGAGACCCAGTACTTC. Its protein product is CASSLYGEEETQYF. The V and J genes are TRBV5-1 and TRBJ2-5; D is perhaps TRBD2 (6 bases). Trimming stripped 4 bases from V and 3 bases from J, with 13 bases between. The CDR3 spans 14 residues. Germline CDR1 is SGHRS and CDR2 is YFSETQ.

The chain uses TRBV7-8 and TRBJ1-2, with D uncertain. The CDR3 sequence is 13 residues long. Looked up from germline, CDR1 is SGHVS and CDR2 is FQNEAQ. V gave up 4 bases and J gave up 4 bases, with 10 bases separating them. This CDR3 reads CASSSDSTYGYTF. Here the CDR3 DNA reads TGTGCCAGCAGCTCGGACTCCACCTATGGCTACACCTTC.

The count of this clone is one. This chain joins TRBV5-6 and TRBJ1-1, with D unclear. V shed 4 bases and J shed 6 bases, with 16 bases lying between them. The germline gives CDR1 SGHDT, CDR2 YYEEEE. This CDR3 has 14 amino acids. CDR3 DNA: TGTGCCAGCAGCGTGATCAGTGGAGGCGCTGAAGCTTTCTTT. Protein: CASSVISGGAEAFF.

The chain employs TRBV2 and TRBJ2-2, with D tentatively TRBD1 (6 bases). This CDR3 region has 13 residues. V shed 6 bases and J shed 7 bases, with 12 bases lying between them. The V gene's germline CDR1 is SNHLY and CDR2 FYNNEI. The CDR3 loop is CASSLQGLGELFF. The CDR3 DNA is TGTGCCAGCAGCCTACAGGGCCTCGGGGAGCTGTTTTTT.

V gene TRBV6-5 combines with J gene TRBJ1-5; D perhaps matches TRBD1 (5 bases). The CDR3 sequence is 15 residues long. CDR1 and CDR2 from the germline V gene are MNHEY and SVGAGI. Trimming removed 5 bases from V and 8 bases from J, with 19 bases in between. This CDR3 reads CASSLTASSEKPQHF. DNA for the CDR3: TGTGCCAGCAGTCTGACAGCTTCTTCGGAGAAGCCCCAGCATTTT.

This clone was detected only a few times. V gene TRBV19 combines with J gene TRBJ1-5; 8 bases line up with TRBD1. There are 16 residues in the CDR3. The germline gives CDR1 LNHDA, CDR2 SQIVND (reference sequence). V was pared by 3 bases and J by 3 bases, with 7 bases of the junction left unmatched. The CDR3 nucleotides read TGTGCCAGTAGTATGACAGGGGCGGACTACAATCAGCCCCAGCATTTT. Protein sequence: CASSMTGADYNQPQHF.

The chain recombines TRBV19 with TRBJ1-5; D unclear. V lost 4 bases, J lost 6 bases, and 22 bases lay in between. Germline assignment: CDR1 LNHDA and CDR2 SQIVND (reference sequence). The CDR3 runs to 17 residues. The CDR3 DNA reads TGTGCCAGTAGTAAGTTCGGCAGGCTGGATTTAGTTCAGCCCCAGCATTTT. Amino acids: CASSKFGRLDLVQPQHF. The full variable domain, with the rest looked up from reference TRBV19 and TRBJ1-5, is DGGITQSPKYLFRKEGQNVTLSCEQNLNHDAMYWYRQDPGQGLRLIYYSQIVNDFQKGDIAEGYSVSREKKESFPLTVTSAQKNPTAFYLCASSKFGRLDLVQPQHFGDGTRLSIL.

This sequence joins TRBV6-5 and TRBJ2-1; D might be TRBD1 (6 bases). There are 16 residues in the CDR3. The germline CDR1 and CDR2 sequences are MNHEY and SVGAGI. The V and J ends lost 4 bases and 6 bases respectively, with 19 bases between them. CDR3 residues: CASSSRTGVGGNEQFF. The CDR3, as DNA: TGTGCCAGCAGTTCCCGCACGGGCGTAGGGGGCAATGAGCAGTTCTTC.

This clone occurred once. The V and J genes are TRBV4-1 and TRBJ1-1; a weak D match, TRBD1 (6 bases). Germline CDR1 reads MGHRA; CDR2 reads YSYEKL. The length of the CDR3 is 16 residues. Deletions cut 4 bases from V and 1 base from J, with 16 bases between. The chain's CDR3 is CASSRNLGAQNTEAFF. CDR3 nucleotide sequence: TGCGCCAGCAGCCGGAACTTGGGGGCCCAGAACACTGAAGCTTTCTTT.